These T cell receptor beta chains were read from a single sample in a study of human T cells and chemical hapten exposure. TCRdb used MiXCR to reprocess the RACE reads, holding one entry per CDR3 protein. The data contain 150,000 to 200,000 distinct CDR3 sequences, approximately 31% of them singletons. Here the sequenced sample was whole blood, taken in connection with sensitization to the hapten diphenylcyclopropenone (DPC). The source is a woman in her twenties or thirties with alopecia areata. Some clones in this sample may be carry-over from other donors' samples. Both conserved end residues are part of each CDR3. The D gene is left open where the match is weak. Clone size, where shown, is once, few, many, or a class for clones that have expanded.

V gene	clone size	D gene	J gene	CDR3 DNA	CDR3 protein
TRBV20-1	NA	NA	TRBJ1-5	TGCAGTGCTAGGTTCGGAGGGTCCGTCGATCAGCCCCAGCATTTT	CSARFGGSVDQPQHF
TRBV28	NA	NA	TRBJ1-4	TGTGCCAGCAGTTTAACATTGCGGCAGGGGATAATTTTGGCTAATGAAAAACTGTTTTTT	CASSLTLRQGIILANEKLFF
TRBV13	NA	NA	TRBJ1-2	TGTGCCAGCAGCCTAGGACAGTCGGGTTACTATGGCTACACCTTC	CASSLGQSGYYGYTF
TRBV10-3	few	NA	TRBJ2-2	TGTGCCACCGAGTTGGCGAGGAACACCGGGGAGCTGTTTTTT	CATELARNTGELFF
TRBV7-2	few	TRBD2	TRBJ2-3	TGTGCCAGCAGCCCTAGCGGGGGGGCAGATACGCAGTATTTT	CASSPSGGADTQYF
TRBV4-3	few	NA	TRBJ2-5	TGCGCCAGCAGCCAAGATACGTCTATAGAGACCCAGTACTTC	CASSQDTSIETQYF
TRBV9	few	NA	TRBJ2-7	TGTGCCAGGGGACACCCCAGGGAGCAGTACTTC	CARGHPREQYF
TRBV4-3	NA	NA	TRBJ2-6	TGCGCCAGCAGCCAAGGAGGAGGGTCTGGGGCCAACGTCCTGACTTTC	CASSQGGGSGANVLTF
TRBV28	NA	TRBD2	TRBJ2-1	TGTGCCAGCAAGGCGGGAGGGTCCTACAATGAGCAGTTCTTC	CASKAGGSYNEQFF
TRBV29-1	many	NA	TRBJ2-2	TGCAGCGTTGTCGACACCGGGGAGCTGTTTTTT	CSVVDTGELFF
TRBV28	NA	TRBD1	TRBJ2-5	TGTGCCAGCAGTCCGGACAGGCACCAAGAGACCCAGTACTTC	CASSPDRHQETQYF
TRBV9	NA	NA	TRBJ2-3	TGTGCCAGCAGCGTGGGGTCGATTGGCACAGATACGCAGTATTTT	CASSVGSIGTDTQYF
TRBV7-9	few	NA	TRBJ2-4	TGTGCCAGCAGCTTTTCCAACAGGGCCCAAAACATTCAGTACTTC	CASSFSNRAQNIQYF
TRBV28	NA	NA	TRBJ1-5	TGTGCCAGCAGACAGGGACCGGGGAAGTCTCGGATGCAGCCCCAGCATTTT	CASRQGPGKSRMQPQHF
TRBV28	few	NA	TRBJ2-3	TGTGCCAGCAGTAGCCGCCATGCAGGCACAGATACGCAGTATTTT	CASSSRHAGTDTQYF
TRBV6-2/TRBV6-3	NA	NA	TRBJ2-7	TGTGCCAGCAGTCCACCCGCAGGGGTACGGGAGCAGTACTTC	CASSPPAGVREQYF